This T cell receptor beta chain was recorded in a study of siplizumab effects on memory and regulatory T cells. The germline gives CDR1 SEHNR, CDR2 FQNEAQ (reference sequence). V dropped 0 bases and J dropped 5 bases, with 14 bases sitting between them. CDR3 length equals 15 residues. Sequenced by immunoSEQ multiplex PCR; TCRdb stores in-frame clones only, minus some. The sample holds around 100,000 clones; about 93% are singletons and the top ten take 0.62%. Worth noting for this clone: Its matching antigen is unknown.

General study findings and limits: Reactions containing siplizumab showed mappable alloreactive CD4+ clones averaging approximately 74% Treg-derived, versus 25% to 30% in controls.

This receptor was identified in a human donor in good health. The gene calls are TRBV7-9 and TRBJ2-7; D is uncertain. Sequencing input: Tregs sorted from blood. CDR3 bases: TGTGCCAGCAGCTTAGCATCTGGGGTCAGCCACGAGCAGTACTTC. As protein: CASSLASGVSHEQYF. Drawing the rest from reference TRBV7-9 and TRBJ2-7, the complete variable domain is DTGVSQNPRHKITKRGQNVTFRCDPISEHNRLYWYRQTLGQGPEFLTYFQNEAQLEKSRLLSDRFSAERPKGSFSTLEIQRTEQGDSAMYLCASSLASGVSHEQYFGPGTRLTVT.